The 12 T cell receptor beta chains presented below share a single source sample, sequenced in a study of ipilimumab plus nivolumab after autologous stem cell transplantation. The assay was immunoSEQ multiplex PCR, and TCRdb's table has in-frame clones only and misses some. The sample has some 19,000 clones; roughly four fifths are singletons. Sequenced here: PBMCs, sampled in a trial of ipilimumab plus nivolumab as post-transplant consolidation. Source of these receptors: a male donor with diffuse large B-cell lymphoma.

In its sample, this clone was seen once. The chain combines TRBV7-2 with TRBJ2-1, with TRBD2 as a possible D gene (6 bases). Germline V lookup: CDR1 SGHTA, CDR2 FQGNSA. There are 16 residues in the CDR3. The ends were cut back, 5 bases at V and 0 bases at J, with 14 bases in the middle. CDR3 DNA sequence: TGTGCCAGCAGCCGGCTTGCCGGGAGCTCCTACAATGAGCAGTTCTTC. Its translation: CASSRLAGSSYNEQFF.

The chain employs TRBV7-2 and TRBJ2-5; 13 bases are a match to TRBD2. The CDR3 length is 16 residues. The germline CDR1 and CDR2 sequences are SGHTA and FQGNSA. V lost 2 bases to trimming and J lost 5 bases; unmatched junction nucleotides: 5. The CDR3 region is CASSLTSGGVRETQYF. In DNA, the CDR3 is TGTGCCAGCAGCTTAACTAGCGGGGGGGTCCGGGAGACCCAGTACTTC.

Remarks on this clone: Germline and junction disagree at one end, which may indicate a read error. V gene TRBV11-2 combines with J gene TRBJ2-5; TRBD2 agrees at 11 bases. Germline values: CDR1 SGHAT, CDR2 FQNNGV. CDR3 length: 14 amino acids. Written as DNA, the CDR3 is TGTGCCAGCAGTTTAGCGGGGGGGCGGGAGACCCAGTACTTC. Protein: CASSLAGGRETQYF.

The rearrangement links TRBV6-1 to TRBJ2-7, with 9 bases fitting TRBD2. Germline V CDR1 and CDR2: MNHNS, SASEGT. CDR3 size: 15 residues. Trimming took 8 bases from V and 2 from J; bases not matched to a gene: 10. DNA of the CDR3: TGTGCCAGCTCCCTAATAGCGGGGGATACCTACGAGCAGTACTTC. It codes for CASSLIAGDTYEQYF.

Here the CDR3 DNA reads TGTGCCAGCAGCCGTCCGGCGGAGACCCAGTACTTC. This translates into CASSRPAETQYF. The gene calls are TRBV7-6 and TRBJ2-5; D gene unclear. V was trimmed by 5 bases and J by 5 bases, leaving 9 bases between them. From germline, CDR1 is SGHVS and CDR2 FNYEAQ. There are 12 residues in the CDR3.

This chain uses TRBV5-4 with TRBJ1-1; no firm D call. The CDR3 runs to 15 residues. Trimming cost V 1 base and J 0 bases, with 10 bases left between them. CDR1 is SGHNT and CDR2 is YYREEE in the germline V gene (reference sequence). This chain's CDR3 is CASSLFVSMNTEAFF. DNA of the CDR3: TGTGCCAGCAGCTTGTTTGTCTCGATGAACACTGAAGCTTTCTTT.

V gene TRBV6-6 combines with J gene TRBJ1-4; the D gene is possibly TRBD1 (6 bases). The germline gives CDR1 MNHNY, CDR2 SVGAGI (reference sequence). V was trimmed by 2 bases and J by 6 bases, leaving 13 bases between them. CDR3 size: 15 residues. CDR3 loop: CASSYGAGVDEKLFF. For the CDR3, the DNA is TGTGCCAGCAGTTACGGGGCAGGGGTCGATGAAAAACTGTTTTTT.

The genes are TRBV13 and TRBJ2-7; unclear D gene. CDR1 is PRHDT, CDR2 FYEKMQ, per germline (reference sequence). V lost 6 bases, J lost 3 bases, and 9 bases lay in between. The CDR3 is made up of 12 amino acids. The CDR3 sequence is CASSVAGYEQYF. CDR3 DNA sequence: TGTGCCAGCAGTGTGGCCGGCTACGAGCAGTACTTC.

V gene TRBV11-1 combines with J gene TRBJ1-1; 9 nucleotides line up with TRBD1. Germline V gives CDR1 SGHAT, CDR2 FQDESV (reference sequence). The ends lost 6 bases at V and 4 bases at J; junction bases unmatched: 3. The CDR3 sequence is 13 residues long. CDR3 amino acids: CASRDRGGTEAFF. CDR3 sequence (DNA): TGTGCCAGCAGAGACAGGGGGGGCACTGAAGCTTTCTTT.

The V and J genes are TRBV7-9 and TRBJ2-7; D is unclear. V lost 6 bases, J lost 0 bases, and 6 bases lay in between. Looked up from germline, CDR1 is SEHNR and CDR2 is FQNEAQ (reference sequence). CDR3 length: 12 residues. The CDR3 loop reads CASRLDSYEQYF. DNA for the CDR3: TGTGCCAGCAGACTTGACTCCTACGAGCAGTACTTC.

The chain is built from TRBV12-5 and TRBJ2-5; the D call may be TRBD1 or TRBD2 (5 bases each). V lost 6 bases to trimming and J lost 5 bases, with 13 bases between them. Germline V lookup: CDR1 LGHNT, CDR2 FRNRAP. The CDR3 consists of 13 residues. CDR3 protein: CASGLGAPETQYF. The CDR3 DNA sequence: TGTGCTAGTGGACTAGGGGCCCCGGAGACCCAGTACTTC.

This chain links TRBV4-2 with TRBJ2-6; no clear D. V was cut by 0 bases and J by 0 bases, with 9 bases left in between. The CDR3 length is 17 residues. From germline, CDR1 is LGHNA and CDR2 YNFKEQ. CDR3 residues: CASSQEGPDSGANVLTF. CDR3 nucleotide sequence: TGTGCCAGCAGCCAAGAAGGTCCGGACTCTGGGGCCAACGTCCTGACTTTC.